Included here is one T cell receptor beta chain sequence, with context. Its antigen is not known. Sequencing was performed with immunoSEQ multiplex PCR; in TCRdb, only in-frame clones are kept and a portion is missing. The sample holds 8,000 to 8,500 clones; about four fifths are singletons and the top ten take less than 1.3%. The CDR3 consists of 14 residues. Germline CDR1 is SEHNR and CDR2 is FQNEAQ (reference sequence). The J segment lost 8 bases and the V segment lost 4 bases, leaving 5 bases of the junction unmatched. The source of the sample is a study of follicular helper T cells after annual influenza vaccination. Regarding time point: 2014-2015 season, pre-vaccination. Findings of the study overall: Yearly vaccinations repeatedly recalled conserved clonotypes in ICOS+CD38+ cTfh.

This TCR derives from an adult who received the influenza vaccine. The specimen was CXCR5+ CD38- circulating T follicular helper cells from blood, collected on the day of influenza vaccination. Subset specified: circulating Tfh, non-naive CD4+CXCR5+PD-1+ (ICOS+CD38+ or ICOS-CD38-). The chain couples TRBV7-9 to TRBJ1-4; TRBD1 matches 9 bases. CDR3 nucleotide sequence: TGTGCCAGCAGCTGGGGACAGGGAGGAGAAAAACTGTTTTTT. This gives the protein CASSWGQGGEKLFF.